A selection of T cell receptor beta chains follows, all from one sample in a study of shared clonotypes between healthy human individuals. TCRdb keeps only in-frame clones here, not all; method: immunoSEQ multiplex PCR. Found here are about 1 million clones, roughly 80% of them singletons; the top ten hold about 1.5%. The sample comprised memory CD4+ T cells sorted from blood. These receptors came from a man aged 18-30 years in good health. Both conserved end residues are part of each CDR3. The order of the fields is D gene, V gene, J gene, clone size, CDR3 DNA, CDR3 protein. D genes are given only for firm matches. Size tells how often a clone was seen (once, few, many) or the class of an expanded clone, and some rows leave it out.

D gene: TRBD2; V gene: TRBV7-9; J gene: TRBJ2-1; clone size: few; CDR3 DNA: TGTGCCAGCAGCTTGGACGCGGGGGGATATTTGGGTGAGCAGTTCTTC; CDR3 protein: CASSLDAGGYLGEQFF
D gene: TRBD1; V gene: TRBV5-1; J gene: TRBJ2-3; clone size: .; CDR3 DNA: TGCGCCACTTCACCGGGACAGGGACTGTCAGATACGCAGTATTTT; CDR3 protein: CATSPGQGLSDTQYF
D gene: TRBD2; V gene: TRBV2; J gene: TRBJ2-5; clone size: .; CDR3 DNA: TGTGCCAGCAGTAGCGGGGGGGAGACCCAGTACTTC; CDR3 protein: CASSSGGETQYF
D gene: TRBD1; V gene: TRBV28; J gene: TRBJ2-3; clone size: .; CDR3 DNA: TGTGCCAGCAGTTTAGCAGGGACGGGACAGGGGGCCAAAGATACGCAGTATTTT; CDR3 protein: CASSLAGTGQGAKDTQYF
D gene: .; V gene: TRBV4-3; J gene: TRBJ1-4; clone size: .; CDR3 DNA: TGCGCCAGCAGCCAAGGGAGAGCGATAACTAATGAAAAACTGTTTTTT; CDR3 protein: CASSQGRAITNEKLFF
D gene: TRBD1; V gene: TRBV5-6; J gene: TRBJ1-1; clone size: .; CDR3 DNA: TGTGCCAGCAGCTTGAGGGGACAGGATATCATGAACACTGAAGCTTTCTTT; CDR3 protein: CASSLRGQDIMNTEAFF
D gene: .; V gene: TRBV5-6; J gene: TRBJ1-4; clone size: .; CDR3 DNA: TGTGCCAGCAGTTCCTACAGGGATGAAAAACTGTTTTTT; CDR3 protein: CASSSYRDEKLFF
D gene: .; V gene: TRBV6-6; J gene: TRBJ1-5; clone size: .; CDR3 DNA: TGTGCCAGCAGTGGAATAGGGCATCAGCCCCAGCATTTT; CDR3 protein: CASSGIGHQPQHF
D gene: .; V gene: TRBV30; J gene: TRBJ2-5; clone size: .; CDR3 DNA: TGTGCCTGGAGGGCACAGGGCCGGGAGACCCAGTACTTC; CDR3 protein: CAWRAQGRETQYF
D gene: .; V gene: TRBV7-3; J gene: TRBJ1-5; clone size: .; CDR3 DNA: TGTGCGAGCATCTGTAAGGGGCCCAATCAGCCCCAGCATTTT; CDR3 protein: CASICKGPNQPQHF
D gene: .; V gene: TRBV5-1; J gene: TRBJ2-2; clone size: once; CDR3 DNA: TGCGCCAGCAGCACCGGGACATTCACCGGGGAGCTGTTTTTT; CDR3 protein: CASSTGTFTGELFF
D gene: .; V gene: TRBV6-5; J gene: TRBJ1-1; clone size: few; CDR3 DNA: TGTGCCAGCAGGATCACGGACAGAAAGAACACTGAAGCTTTCTTT; CDR3 protein: CASRITDRKNTEAFF
D gene: .; V gene: TRBV30; J gene: TRBJ2-2; clone size: once; CDR3 DNA: TGTGCCTGGAGTGTACTGAGGGCGTCAGGGGAGCTGTTTTTT; CDR3 protein: CAWSVLRASGELFF
D gene: .; V gene: TRBV5-4; J gene: TRBJ1-1; clone size: .; CDR3 DNA: TGTGCCAGCAGCCCGGGGGCTTTAGCAGGGCTGAAGGAAGCTTTCTTT; CDR3 protein: CASSPGALAGLKEAFF
D gene: .; V gene: TRBV18; J gene: TRBJ1-1; clone size: .; CDR3 DNA: TGTGCCAGCTCACCAGAACGCCATACCTTCGGCACTGAAGCTTTCTTT; CDR3 protein: CASSPERHTFGTEAFF
D gene: TRBD2; V gene: TRBV11-2; J gene: TRBJ2-7; clone size: .; CDR3 DNA: TGTGCCAGCAGCTTATCTAGCGGGAACTACGAGCAGTACTTC; CDR3 protein: CASSLSSGNYEQYF
D gene: .; V gene: TRBV15; J gene: TRBJ1-1; clone size: few; CDR3 DNA: TGTGCCACCAGCAGAGGAACAGCCATGAACACTGAAGCTTTCTTT; CDR3 protein: CATSRGTAMNTEAFF
D gene: TRBD1; V gene: TRBV18; J gene: TRBJ1-4; clone size: .; CDR3 DNA: TGTGCCAGCTCACCCGGACAGGGAGGAGAAAAACTGTTTTTT; CDR3 protein: CASSPGQGGEKLFF
D gene: TRBD1; V gene: TRBV7-2; J gene: TRBJ1-2; clone size: .; CDR3 DNA: TGTGCCAGCAGCTTAAATGCAGGGGGTGGCTACACCTTC; CDR3 protein: CASSLNAGGGYTF
D gene: TRBD1; V gene: TRBV11-2; J gene: TRBJ1-4; clone size: .; CDR3 DNA: TGTGCCAGCAGCTCCGCAGGGGGAACTAATGAAAAACTGTTTTTT; CDR3 protein: CASSSAGGTNEKLFF
D gene: .; V gene: TRBV6-1; J gene: TRBJ2-1; clone size: .; CDR3 DNA: TGTGCCAGCAGTGATCCGGGGCGTGAGCAGTTCTTC; CDR3 protein: CASSDPGREQFF
D gene: TRBD2; V gene: TRBV5-4; J gene: TRBJ2-1; clone size: .; CDR3 DNA: TGTGCCAGCAGCTTGGTTGCGGGAGTGGGTGAGCAGTTCTTC; CDR3 protein: CASSLVAGVGEQFF
D gene: .; V gene: TRBV5-1; J gene: TRBJ2-2; clone size: .; CDR3 DNA: TGCGCCAGCAGCCAGGAACCAGGAGGGGAGGAGCTGTTTTTT; CDR3 protein: CASSQEPGGEELFF
D gene: .; V gene: TRBV5-5; J gene: TRBJ1-6; clone size: few; CDR3 DNA: TGTGCCAGCAGCACAACAGGAAATTCACCCCTCCACTTT; CDR3 protein: CASSTTGNSPLHF
D gene: TRBD2; V gene: TRBV28; J gene: TRBJ2-3; clone size: many; CDR3 DNA: TGTGCCATCCGAGCGGGGGGACACACAGATACGCAGTATTTT; CDR3 protein: CAIRAGGHTDTQYF
D gene: .; V gene: TRBV5-1; J gene: TRBJ2-5; clone size: .; CDR3 DNA: TGCGCCAGCAGCTTGTCGCCGGGGTTTCAAGAGACCCAGTACTTC; CDR3 protein: CASSLSPGFQETQYF
D gene: .; V gene: TRBV19; J gene: TRBJ1-3; clone size: .; CDR3 DNA: TGTGCCAGTAGCCAGGGTTTAGGCTTGCACTCTGGAAACACCATATATTTT; CDR3 protein: CASSQGLGLHSGNTIYF
D gene: .; V gene: TRBV6-1; J gene: TRBJ2-2; clone size: .; CDR3 DNA: TGTGCCAGCAGTGAACTGGCGAACACCGGGGAGCTGTTTTTT; CDR3 protein: CASSELANTGELFF
D gene: TRBD1; V gene: TRBV10-1; J gene: TRBJ2-7; clone size: .; CDR3 DNA: TGCGCCAGCAGCCCCGCCCGGGGACAGGGGCCCAACGAGCAGTACTTC; CDR3 protein: CASSPARGQGPNEQYF
D gene: .; V gene: TRBV19; J gene: TRBJ1-2; clone size: .; CDR3 DNA: TGTGCCAGTAGTTCTGGGCAGGGGCCCTCGCTAATGGGCTACACCTTC; CDR3 protein: CASSSGQGPSLMGYTF
D gene: .; V gene: TRBV14; J gene: TRBJ1-1; clone size: few; CDR3 DNA: TGTGCCAGCAGCCTCACTGTGGGGGGGATGGGTGAAGCTTTCTTT; CDR3 protein: CASSLTVGGMGEAFF
D gene: TRBD1; V gene: TRBV18; J gene: TRBJ2-7; clone size: .; CDR3 DNA: TGTGCCAGCTCACCGGCGACAGGGGACGAGCAGTACTTC; CDR3 protein: CASSPATGDEQYF